In this sample, the clone carrying this T cell receptor beta chain turned up many times. Its antigen is undetermined. V lost 6 bases and J 0 bases, leaving 8 bases between the germline ends. Germline loops: CDR1 MNHNS, CDR2 SASEGT. The CDR3 covers 13 residues. The data derive from a study of blood T cells in healthy people across ages. Findings and caveats of the study: Leaving the PBMCs unsorted stopped any conclusive comparison of naive versus antigen-experienced cells.

The authors ran a second PCR of roughly 6 to 12 cycles using a sample-barcoded 5' primer and a J-beta primer mix. TCRdb ran MiXCR on the 5' RACE reads and lists one entry per CDR3 protein. The profile shows around 1,500,000 distinct CDR3 sequences, roughly 40% of them singletons. The chain is built from TRBV6-1 and TRBJ2-5; tentatively, D is TRBD2 (5 bases). Sequencing was performed on blood. The TCR originated in a woman aged 18-35 years in good health. The CDR3 loop is CASRKGDQETQYF. Written as DNA, the CDR3 is TGTGCCAGCAGGAAGGGAGACCAAGAGACCCAGTACTTC.